This passage covers 26 T cell receptor beta chains from one sample sequenced in a study of T cell clones after liver transplantation. Only in-frame clones appear in the TCRdb table, and some are missing; sequencing was by immunoSEQ multiplex PCR. The sample holds tens of thousands of clones, roughly 80% seen once. The sequences come from CD4+ T cells from blood, collected 12 months after liver transplant. Receptors were obtained from a human patient who received a liver transplant. Part of the T cell pool may stem from the graft donor.

The V call is TRBV6-1, the J call TRBJ1-5; D is possibly TRBD1 (5 bases). Germline assignment: CDR1 MNHNS and CDR2 SASEGT. The V end lost 4 bases, the J end lost 12 bases, and 13 bases lay between the germline ends. The CDR3 sequence is 12 residues long. This CDR3 is CASSVDRDRQHF. The CDR3 DNA follows: TGTGCCAGCAGTGTAGACCGGGACCGCCAGCATTTT.

The chain has TRBV6-5 and TRBJ2-7; D is unresolved. The V gene's germline CDR1 is MNHEY and CDR2 SVGAGI. The CDR3 length is 15 residues. V was trimmed by 5 bases and J by 3 bases, leaving 17 bases between them. This CDR3 is CASSHGDPGYYEQYF. The CDR3 DNA is TGTGCCAGCAGTCACGGAGACCCAGGTTACTACGAGCAGTACTTC.

This chain connects TRBV28 to TRBJ1-2, with 8 bases identical to TRBD1. After removal of 3 bases from V and 5 bases from J, the junction contained 8 bases not matched to a gene. The CDR3 spans 15 residues. Germline V lookup: CDR1 MDHEN, CDR2 SYDVKM. As DNA, the CDR3 is TGTGCCAGCAGTTTCACTCCGGGACAGGTATATGGCTACACCTTC. As protein: CASSFTPGQVYGYTF.

The CDR3 nucleotides are TGTGCCAGCAGCCGTGGACTAGCGGGAGCAGAATACAATGAGCAGTTCTTC. It is translated as CASSRGLAGAEYNEQFF. This chain links TRBV9 with TRBJ2-1; 13 bases match TRBD2. Germline values: CDR1 SGDLS, CDR2 YYNGEE. With 4 bases clipped from V and 4 bases from J, the junction kept 8 bases outside the gene matches. The CDR3 sequence is 17 residues long.

V and J are TRBV6-6 and TRBJ1-4; D is unclear. Per germline, CDR1 MNHNY and CDR2 SVGAGI (reference sequence). This CDR3 region has 15 residues. V lost 6 bases and J 1 base, leaving 12 bases between the germline ends. Here the CDR3 DNA reads TGTGCCAGCAGGGACGGAAGGGAAACTAATGAAAAACTGTTTTTT. The encoded protein is CASRDGRETNEKLFF.

V and J are TRBV7-9 and TRBJ2-7; TRBD1 might be the D (6 bases). This CDR3 spans 17 amino acids. Deletions cut 5 bases from V and 4 bases from J, with 24 bases between. Looked up from germline, CDR1 is SEHNR and CDR2 is FQNEAQ (reference sequence). This chain's CDR3 is CASSPGPGTLQGYEQYF. The CDR3 DNA reads TGTGCCAGCAGCCCCGGCCCCGGGACACTTCAAGGGTACGAGCAGTACTTC.

This chain links TRBV5-6 with TRBJ2-3; D is perhaps TRBD1 (6 bases). With 4 bases removed from V and 4 bases from J, the gap between germline ends came to 19 bases. The CDR3 is made up of 16 amino acids. Germline V gene data show CDR1 as SGHDT and CDR2 as YYEEEE. The CDR3 nucleotides read TGTGCCAGCAGCCTAGCAGGGGAAGGGAGTTCAGATACGCAGTATTTT. This encodes CASSLAGEGSSDTQYF.

The gene calls are TRBV28 and TRBJ1-3, with D hard to call. This CDR3 is built from 13 residues. Trimming pared 11 bases from V and 2 bases from J, leaving 13 bases between. Per the germline V gene, CDR1 is MDHEN and CDR2 is SYDVKM. CDR3 sequence reads: CAHAGLTGNTIYF. The CDR3 region has the DNA TGTGCCCACGCCGGGCTCACTGGAAACACCATATATTTT.

The chain is built from TRBV15 and TRBJ2-7; TRBD1 aligns across 7 bases. CDR1 LNHNV and CDR2 YYDKDF come from the germline V gene (reference sequence). CDR3 size: 15 residues. Trimming cost V 2 bases and J 3 bases; bases outside gene matches: 7. This CDR3 reads CATSRMTGTNYEQYF. CDR3 in DNA: TGTGCCACCAGCAGAATGACAGGGACAAACTACGAGCAGTACTTC.

Only a few counts were recorded for this clone. The CDR3 protein is CASSERTGNTYEQYF. The CDR3 nucleotides are TGTGCCAGCAGCGAAAGGACAGGAAATACCTACGAGCAGTACTTC. The gene calls are TRBV2 and TRBJ2-7, with TRBD1 identical over 7 bases. Trimming at V came to 6 bases and at J to 2 bases, leaving 10 bases not matched to a gene. Germline CDR1 SNHLY, CDR2 FYNNEI. CDR3 length: 15 residues.

This clone was recorded a few times. The chain uses TRBV28 and TRBJ1-1; D uncertain. The CDR3 sequence is 12 residues long. The V end lost 4 bases, the J end lost 6 bases, and 9 bases lay between the germline ends. Per germline, CDR1 MDHEN and CDR2 SYDVKM. CDR3 DNA sequence: TGTGCCAGCAGTTCCCACCTCTCTGAAGCTTTCTTT. Its translation is CASSSHLSEAFF.

The J gene is TRBJ2-1, the V gene TRBV18; TRBD2 might be the D (5 bases). This CDR3 spans 15 amino acids. V lost 3 bases and J lost 8, with 17 bases in between. Per the germline V gene, CDR1 is KGHSH and CDR2 is LQKENI. The CDR3 DNA reads TGTGCCAGCTCACCCAGCAGGCTGGCGGGCGATGAGCAGTTCTTC. Translation: CASSPSRLAGDEQFF.

This CDR3 is CASSFDGQVATNEKLFF. DNA for the CDR3: TGTGCCAGCAGCTTCGATGGTCAGGTTGCAACTAATGAAAAACTGTTTTTT. The rearrangement joins TRBV11-2 to TRBJ1-4; D not certain. CDR3 length: 17 amino acids. V was trimmed by 3 bases and J by 0 bases, leaving 14 bases between them. Germline V gene sequence: CDR1 SGHAT, CDR2 FQNNGV.

This clone has more than one count but fewer than ten. The CDR3 region is CASSVHGGSDQPQHF. The CDR3 DNA follows: TGTGCCAGCTCTGTCCATGGGGGATCCGATCAGCCCCAGCATTTT. The chain uses TRBV18 and TRBJ1-5; possible D gene TRBD1, 5 bases. V lost 6 bases, J lost 5 bases, and 17 bases lay in between. The germline V gene encodes CDR1 KGHSH and CDR2 LQKENI. The CDR3 spans 15 residues.

The chain has TRBV7-9 and TRBJ2-5, with 7 bases that match TRBD1. The V segment lost 2 bases and the J segment 5 bases; nucleotides outside the gene matches: 2. Germline lookup yields CDR1 SEHNR and CDR2 FQNEAQ (reference sequence). This CDR3 region has 13 residues. The CDR3 is CASSLPRGETQYF. As DNA, the CDR3 is TGTGCCAGCAGCTTACCCAGGGGGGAGACCCAGTACTTC.

The rearrangement joins TRBV6-4 to TRBJ2-1; possible D gene TRBD1, 6 bases. Trimming took 3 bases from V and 0 from J, leaving 12 bases between them. Germline loops: CDR1 MRHNA, CDR2 SNTAGT. The CDR3 length is 16 residues. The CDR3 sequence: CASSEEPDSSYNEQFF. CDR3 nucleotides: TGTGCCAGCAGTGAGGAGCCGGACAGCTCCTACAATGAGCAGTTCTTC.

The chain is built from TRBV5-1 and TRBJ2-1; the D gene is possibly TRBD1 (6 bases). CDR3 length equals 14 residues. Germline CDR1 is SGHRS and CDR2 is YFSETQ. Between the trimmed V and J ends, which lost 1 base and 3 bases, there was a span of 8 bases. CDR3 DNA sequence: TGCGCCAGCAGCTTGCAGACAGGCTACAATGAGCAGTTCTTC. It is translated as CASSLQTGYNEQFF.

The J gene is TRBJ1-5, the V gene TRBV6-1; tentative D call: TRBD1 (5 bases). The CDR3 sequence is 14 residues long. The V gene lost 7 bases and the J gene lost 7 bases, with 17 bases spanning the gap. The germline V gene encodes CDR1 MNHNS and CDR2 SASEGT. CDR3 in amino acids: CASTRGAGGQPQHF. CDR3 nucleotide sequence: TGTGCCAGCACCAGAGGGGCCGGAGGCCAGCCCCAGCATTTT.

In DNA, the CDR3 is TGTGCCAGCAGTCGTGGACACGAGCAGTACTTC. Its protein product is CASSRGHEQYF. The V call is TRBV6-6, the J call TRBJ2-7; D is undetermined. Germline-derived CDR1 and CDR2 are MNHNY and SVGAGI (reference sequence). V was trimmed by 5 bases and J by 5 bases, leaving 7 bases between them. The CDR3 is made up of 11 amino acids.

This chain joins TRBV19 and TRBJ1-5, with a tentative D call TRBD1 (6 bases). Trimming left V 5 bases short and J 7 bases short, with 15 bases between. This CDR3 is 14 amino acids long. Germline V lookup: CDR1 LNHDA, CDR2 SQIVND (reference sequence). The CDR3 here is CASSAKGVRQPQHF. The CDR3 nucleotides are TGTGCCAGTAGTGCAAAGGGGGTCAGGCAGCCCCAGCATTTT.

The rearrangement links TRBV27 to TRBJ1-5; 9 nucleotides align to TRBD1. V lost 1 base and J lost 3; bases outside the gene matches: 7. This CDR3 is 17 amino acids long. Looked up from germline, CDR1 is MNHEY and CDR2 is SMNVEV (reference sequence). Written as DNA, the CDR3 is TGTGCCAGCAGTTTATTCCCGGGACAGGGAACCAATCAGCCCCAGCATTTT. It translates to CASSLFPGQGTNQPQHF.

The CDR3 DNA follows: TGTGCCAGCAGTTTGGACACCGGGGCCTACGAGCAGTACTTC. Translated, it gives CASSLDTGAYEQYF. The chain recombines TRBV28 with TRBJ2-7, with D possibly called TRBD1 or TRBD2 (5 bases each). V was shortened by 3 bases and J by 2 bases, with 11 bases between the two germline ends. CDR1 is MDHEN, CDR2 SYDVKM, per germline. The CDR3 sequence is 14 residues long.

This chain links TRBV10-1 with TRBJ1-1, with D perhaps matching TRBD1 (6 bases). Between the trimmed V and J ends, which lost 6 bases and 4 bases, there was a span of 12 bases. The germline V gene has CDR1 WNHNN and CDR2 SYGVQD (reference sequence). This CDR3 is 13 amino acids long. The CDR3 DNA follows: TGCGCCAGCAGACACAGGGAGGGCACTGAAGCTTTCTTT. Translating gives CASRHREGTEAFF.

The chain recombines TRBV28 with TRBJ1-1; no definite D call. The CDR3 has 13 amino acids. Germline V gene sequence: CDR1 MDHEN, CDR2 SYDVKM. Trimming cost V 5 bases and J 0 bases, with 7 bases left between them. DNA of the CDR3: TGTGCCAGCAGTCCCGCAGTGAACACTGAAGCTTTCTTT. Its translation is CASSPAVNTEAFF.

The J gene is TRBJ2-7, the V gene TRBV5-1; D unresolved. CDR1 SGHRS and CDR2 YFSETQ come from the germline V gene. V lost 0 bases and J 4 bases, leaving 14 bases between the germline ends. This CDR3 is built from 15 residues. This chain's CDR3 is CASSLAPGSRYEQYF. CDR3 sequence (DNA): TGCGCCAGCAGCTTGGCCCCGGGCTCTCGGTACGAGCAGTACTTC. The whole variable domain, remainder taken from reference TRBV5-1 and TRBJ2-7, is KAGVTQTPRYLIKTRGQQVTLSCSPISGHRSVSWYQQTPGQGLQFLFEYFSETQRNKGNFPGRFSGRQFSNSRSEMNVSTLELGDSALYLCASSLAPGSRYEQYFGPGTRLTVT.

The rearrangement uses TRBV5-1 and TRBJ2-2; D unresolved. CDR3 length: 15 amino acids. CDR1 is SGHRS, CDR2 YFSETQ, per germline. V was pared by 1 base and J by 3 bases, with 10 bases between. The CDR3 region is CASSLLIGDTGELFF. In DNA form, the CDR3 reads TGCGCCAGCAGCTTGTTAATTGGGGACACCGGGGAGCTGTTTTTT.